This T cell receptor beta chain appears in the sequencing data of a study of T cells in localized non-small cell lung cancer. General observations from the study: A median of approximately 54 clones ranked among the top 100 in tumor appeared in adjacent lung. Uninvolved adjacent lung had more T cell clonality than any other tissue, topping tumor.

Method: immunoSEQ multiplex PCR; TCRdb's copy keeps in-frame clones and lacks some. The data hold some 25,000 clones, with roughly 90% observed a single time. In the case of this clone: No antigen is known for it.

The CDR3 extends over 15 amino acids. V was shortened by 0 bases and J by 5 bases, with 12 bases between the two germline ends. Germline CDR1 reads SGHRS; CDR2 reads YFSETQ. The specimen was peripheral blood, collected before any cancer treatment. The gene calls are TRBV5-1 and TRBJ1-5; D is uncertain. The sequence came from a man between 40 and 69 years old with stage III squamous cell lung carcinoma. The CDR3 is CASSLVGNGDQPQHF. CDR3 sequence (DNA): TGCGCCAGCAGCTTGGTCGGGAATGGCGATCAGCCCCAGCATTTT.